Detailed here is one T cell receptor beta chain. Per the authors' pipeline: Reference gene primer amplification in the assay estimated nucleated cell counts. Profiled with immunoSEQ multiplex PCR; TCRdb holds only in-frame clones, not every one. V, J and clone size derive from that table, while D and trimming were established from the DNA sequence. The table records some 240,000 clones, 82% of them present only once. This record comes from a study of blood T cell repertoires in COVID-19. About the study: Whether acute or convalescent, the COVID-19 samples came from the United States, Italy and Spain.

In germline, CDR1 is SGHVS, CDR2 FNYEAQ. The CDR3 has 17 residues. The ends lost 2 bases at V and 3 bases at J; junction bases unmatched: 7. The V call is TRBV7-6, the J call TRBJ2-1; 10 bases line up with TRBD1. This receptor was taken from a woman in her seventies with COVID-19, enrolled during active disease. The sample consisted of peripheral blood. The chain's CDR3 is CASSLWGQGLDYNEQFF. In nucleotides, the CDR3 is TGTGCCAGCAGCTTATGGGGACAGGGGCTAGACTACAATGAGCAGTTCTTC.